This record looks at one TCR beta chain sequence and its context. The target antigen is unknown. The junction shows a germline mismatch at one end, possibly a read error. Measured with immunoSEQ multiplex PCR; TCRdb has only the in-frame clones, and not every one. Here the sample spans about 120,000 clones, approximately 84% being singletons. This sample is drawn from a study of identifying expanded T cells in peripheral blood. Collection occurred without any documented infections or immune events in donors. General study results and limits: Clone count variance between approximately 2-week samples rose with total template count. Technical replicates showed around 1.2 changed clones; roughly two weeks 15 to 20; four weeks 19.

Germline V CDR1 and CDR2: MNHEY, SVGAGI. The CDR3 sequence is 14 residues long. This clonotype was obtained from a person between 18 and 75 years old in good health. The source material was blood. The J gene is TRBJ1-2, the V gene TRBV6-5; 8 nucleotides align to TRBD1. CDR3 sequence: CASSSDRAPYGHTF. CDR3 bases: TGTGCCAGCAGTTCGGACAGGGCTCCCTATGGCCACACCTTC.